A single T cell receptor (beta chain) is shown here with its context. Its antigen is not identified. This sample stems from a study of T cell responses to AZD1222 COVID-19 vaccine. Using immunoSEQ multiplex PCR, the repertoire was profiled, and TCRdb retains in-frame clones only, with some absent. The table has approximately 150,000 clones, roughly nine tenths seen once. This CDR3 comprises 15 residues. Per the germline V gene, CDR1 is WNHNN and CDR2 is SYGVQD (reference sequence). V was cut by 4 bases and J by 3 bases, with 15 bases left in between. Findings and limits, study-wide: Donors were chiefly white British, with a greater number of females, and clonal diversity was perhaps underestimated. Repertoire samples came only from after the peak T cell response. Among spike-specific TCRs, nearly half reportedly target unmutated variant regions. Spike-specific TCR breadth rose after two AZD1222 doses, and depth rose as well.

The clonotype was recovered from an adult in good health. The chain employs TRBV10-1 and TRBJ2-5; maybe TRBD2 (6 bases). The sequencing here drew on peripheral blood, taken on day 0 of AZD1222 vaccination. CDR3 coding DNA: TGCGCCAGCAGTGGTACGGGGGATGATAAAGAGACCCAGTACTTC. Translation gives CASSGTGDDKETQYF.